These T cell receptor beta chains were read from a single sample in a study of human T cells and chemical hapten exposure. TCRdb independently ran MiXCR on the RACE reads; one entry per CDR3 protein. The sample has roughly 380,000 distinct CDR3 sequences, 4.5% to 5.5% seen once; the top ten hold approximately 2.4%. The material was whole blood, obtained in connection with sensitization to the hapten diphenylcyclopropenone (DPC). These receptors all stem from a woman between 50 and 59 years old with alopecia areata. Some clones in this sample may be carry-over from other donors' samples. CDR3s include the opening cysteine and the closing phenylalanine or tryptophan. D genes are given only for firm matches. Clone size, where shown, is once, few, many, or a class for clones that have expanded.

CDR3 length: 16; J gene: TRBJ2-1; D gene: TRBD2; V gene: TRBV20-1; clone size: many; CDR3 protein: CSAVGTSGTFYNEQFF; CDR3 DNA: TGCAGTGCTGTGGGGACTAGCGGGACATTTTACAATGAGCAGTTCTTC
CDR3 length: 13; J gene: TRBJ2-1; D gene: TRBD1; V gene: TRBV6-1; clone size: many; CDR3 protein: CASADRDWDEQFF; CDR3 DNA: TGTGCCAGCGCCGACAGGGATTGGGATGAGCAGTTCTTC
CDR3 length: 14; J gene: TRBJ1-1; D gene: -; V gene: TRBV6-6; clone size: many; CDR3 protein: CASSDPPGTTEAFF; CDR3 DNA: TGTGCCAGCAGTGATCCTCCCGGCACTACTGAAGCTTTCTTT
CDR3 length: 14; J gene: TRBJ1-5; D gene: -; V gene: TRBV24-1; clone size: -; CDR3 protein: CATSEGRGNQPQHF; CDR3 DNA: TGTGCCACCAGTGAAGGCAGGGGCAATCAGCCCCAGCATTTT
CDR3 length: 14; J gene: TRBJ2-7; D gene: -; V gene: TRBV7-9; clone size: -; CDR3 protein: CASSLSGAPYEQYF; CDR3 DNA: TGTGCCAGCAGCTTATCAGGGGCGCCTTACGAGCAGTACTTC
CDR3 length: 14; J gene: TRBJ2-1; D gene: TRBD1; V gene: TRBV10-3; clone size: -; CDR3 protein: CAIGRDRGANEQFF; CDR3 DNA: TGTGCCATCGGCCGGGACAGGGGGGCGAATGAGCAGTTCTTC
CDR3 length: 15; J gene: TRBJ2-1; D gene: TRBD1; V gene: TRBV5-4; clone size: -; CDR3 protein: CASSSPDRVVDEQFF; CDR3 DNA: TGTGCCAGCAGCTCACCTGACAGGGTGGTTGATGAGCAGTTCTTC
CDR3 length: 15; J gene: TRBJ2-6; D gene: -; V gene: TRBV12-3/TRBV12-4; clone size: many; CDR3 protein: CASSSQDSGANVLTF; CDR3 DNA: TGTGCCAGCAGCTCCCAGGACTCTGGGGCCAACGTCCTGACTTTC
CDR3 length: 15; J gene: TRBJ2-3; D gene: -; V gene: TRBV7-2; clone size: few; CDR3 protein: CASSSAGAITDTQYF; CDR3 DNA: TGTGCCAGCAGCTCGGCGGGGGCCATCACAGATACGCAGTATTTT
CDR3 length: 14; J gene: TRBJ1-6; D gene: TRBD1; V gene: TRBV9; clone size: many; CDR3 protein: CASGPGQIDSPLHF; CDR3 DNA: TGTGCCAGCGGTCCGGGACAGATAGATTCACCCCTCCACTTT
CDR3 length: 15; J gene: TRBJ2-5; D gene: -; V gene: TRBV28; clone size: few; CDR3 protein: CASSLYQGTGETQYF; CDR3 DNA: TGTGCCAGCAGTTTATATCAGGGGACCGGCGAGACCCAGTACTTC
CDR3 length: 15; J gene: TRBJ1-2; D gene: -; V gene: TRBV30; clone size: many; CDR3 protein: CAWSEAGLANYGYTF; CDR3 DNA: TGTGCCTGGAGTGAGGCGGGACTTGCGAACTATGGCTACACCTTC
CDR3 length: 15; J gene: TRBJ1-1; D gene: -; V gene: TRBV20-1; clone size: -; CDR3 protein: CSAYPRGGRNTEAFF; CDR3 DNA: TGCAGTGCGTATCCCAGGGGTGGGCGGAACACTGAAGCTTTCTTT
CDR3 length: 14; J gene: TRBJ2-2; D gene: -; V gene: TRBV6-1; clone size: few; CDR3 protein: CASSDNPNTGELFF; CDR3 DNA: TGTGCCAGCAGTGATAATCCTAACACCGGGGAGCTGTTTTTT
CDR3 length: 11; J gene: TRBJ2-1; D gene: -; V gene: TRBV2; clone size: -; CDR3 protein: CASSYINEQFF; CDR3 DNA: TGTGCCAGCAGCTACATCAATGAGCAGTTCTTC
CDR3 length: 12; J gene: TRBJ2-1; D gene: -; V gene: TRBV30; clone size: few; CDR3 protein: CAWSFRRAEQFF; CDR3 DNA: TGTGCCTGGAGTTTTAGGAGGGCCGAGCAGTTCTTC
CDR3 length: 12; J gene: TRBJ2-3; D gene: -; V gene: TRBV6-2/TRBV6-3; clone size: few; CDR3 protein: CASSPGRRTQYF; CDR3 DNA: TGTGCCAGCAGTCCGGGACGTAGAACGCAGTATTTT
CDR3 length: 15; J gene: TRBJ1-5; D gene: -; V gene: TRBV7-9; clone size: many; CDR3 protein: CASSLGGLSNQPQHF; CDR3 DNA: TGTGCCAGCAGCTTAGGGGGGCTTAGCAATCAGCCCCAGCATTTT
CDR3 length: 15; J gene: TRBJ1-3; D gene: TRBD1; V gene: TRBV12-5; clone size: -; CDR3 protein: CASGPGQGTGNTIYF; CDR3 DNA: TGTGCTAGTGGTCCCGGACAGGGTACTGGAAACACCATATATTTT
CDR3 length: 15; J gene: TRBJ2-7; D gene: TRBD1; V gene: TRBV13; clone size: few; CDR3 protein: CASSYRGQWPYEQYF; CDR3 DNA: TGTGCCAGCAGCTATCGGGGACAGTGGCCCTACGAGCAGTACTTC
CDR3 length: 18; J gene: TRBJ2-3; D gene: TRBD2; V gene: TRBV5-1; clone size: few; CDR3 protein: CASSLVTSGSINTDTQYF; CDR3 DNA: TGCGCCAGCAGCTTGGTAACTAGCGGGAGTATCAACACAGATACGCAGTATTTT
CDR3 length: 12; J gene: TRBJ2-3; D gene: -; V gene: TRBV10-3; clone size: many; CDR3 protein: CAISERLDEEYF; CDR3 DNA: TGTGCCATCAGTGAGCGGCTGGATGAGGAGTATTTT
CDR3 length: 14; J gene: TRBJ1-1; D gene: -; V gene: TRBV3-1; clone size: few; CDR3 protein: CASIPGGGGTEAFF; CDR3 DNA: TGTGCCAGCATCCCAGGTGGGGGGGGAACTGAAGCTTTCTTT
CDR3 length: 16; J gene: TRBJ2-3; D gene: TRBD1; V gene: TRBV7-6; clone size: few; CDR3 protein: CASSPRTGVTTDTQYF; CDR3 DNA: TGTGCCAGCAGCCCACGGACAGGGGTTACCACAGATACGCAGTATTTT
CDR3 length: 15; J gene: TRBJ2-7; D gene: -; V gene: TRBV5-4; clone size: few; CDR3 protein: CASSLDVNRPYEQYF; CDR3 DNA: TGTGCCAGCAGTTTGGATGTTAACAGGCCTTACGAGCAGTACTTC
CDR3 length: 14; J gene: TRBJ1-5; D gene: TRBD1; V gene: TRBV6-1; clone size: -; CDR3 protein: CASSGDRGREPQHF; CDR3 DNA: TGTGCCAGCAGTGGAGACAGGGGGCGTGAGCCCCAGCATTTT
CDR3 length: 16; J gene: TRBJ2-3; D gene: TRBD2; V gene: TRBV5-6; clone size: many; CDR3 protein: CASSFGLAGGTDTQYF; CDR3 DNA: TGTGCCAGCAGCTTTGGACTAGCGGGAGGCACAGATACGCAGTATTTT
CDR3 length: 15; J gene: TRBJ2-1; D gene: TRBD1; V gene: TRBV5-1; clone size: many; CDR3 protein: CASSTGDRSNNEQFF; CDR3 DNA: TGCGCCAGCAGCACAGGGGACAGATCGAACAATGAGCAGTTCTTC
CDR3 length: 13; J gene: TRBJ2-1; D gene: -; V gene: TRBV12-3/TRBV12-4; clone size: many; CDR3 protein: CASRPYYDNEQFF; CDR3 DNA: TGTGCCAGCAGGCCCTACTATGACAATGAGCAGTTCTTC
CDR3 length: 13; J gene: TRBJ2-3; D gene: -; V gene: TRBV20-1; clone size: few; CDR3 protein: CSALAGYTDTQYF; CDR3 DNA: TGCAGTGCTTTGGCGGGGTACACAGATACGCAGTATTTT
CDR3 length: 14; J gene: TRBJ1-1; D gene: TRBD1; V gene: TRBV7-2; clone size: few; CDR3 protein: CASSLKGQGAEAFF; CDR3 DNA: TGTGCCAGCAGCTTGAAAGGACAGGGGGCTGAAGCTTTCTTT
CDR3 length: 16; J gene: TRBJ2-7; D gene: -; V gene: TRBV28; clone size: -; CDR3 protein: CASRLGAGPISYEQYF; CDR3 DNA: TGTGCCAGCAGACTAGGGGCAGGTCCGATATCTTACGAGCAGTACTTC
CDR3 length: 16; J gene: TRBJ1-3; D gene: TRBD1; V gene: TRBV5-1; clone size: -; CDR3 protein: CASSDWTGGSGNTIYF; CDR3 DNA: TGCGCCAGCTCAGATTGGACAGGGGGCTCTGGAAACACCATATATTTT
CDR3 length: 13; J gene: TRBJ1-5; D gene: -; V gene: TRBV6-5; clone size: few; CDR3 protein: CASRGGMTQGQHF; CDR3 DNA: TGTGCCAGCAGGGGGGGGATGACCCAGGGCCAGCATTTT
CDR3 length: 14; J gene: TRBJ1-2; D gene: -; V gene: TRBV7-2; clone size: many; CDR3 protein: CASSLVWESDGYTF; CDR3 DNA: TGTGCCAGCAGCTTAGTCTGGGAGAGTGATGGCTACACCTTC
CDR3 length: 13; J gene: TRBJ1-3; D gene: TRBD1; V gene: TRBV10-3; clone size: few; CDR3 protein: CATTGDSGNTIYF; CDR3 DNA: TGTGCCACCACAGGGGACTCTGGAAACACCATATATTTT
CDR3 length: 16; J gene: TRBJ1-1; D gene: TRBD1; V gene: TRBV28; clone size: -; CDR3 protein: CASSLRQGTMNTEAFF; CDR3 DNA: TGTGCCAGCAGTTTAAGACAGGGGACTATGAACACTGAAGCTTTCTTT
CDR3 length: 13; J gene: TRBJ2-3; D gene: -; V gene: TRBV2; clone size: -; CDR3 protein: CASSEFHQDTQYF; CDR3 DNA: TGTGCCAGCAGTGAATTTCATCAAGATACGCAGTATTTT
CDR3 length: 12; J gene: TRBJ2-3; D gene: TRBD1; V gene: TRBV28; clone size: many; CDR3 protein: CAITGGRDTQYF; CDR3 DNA: TGTGCCATTACAGGGGGCCGGGATACGCAGTATTTT
CDR3 length: 11; J gene: TRBJ1-2; D gene: -; V gene: TRBV20-1; clone size: -; CDR3 protein: CSAYGLKGYTF; CDR3 DNA: TGCAGTGCTTACGGACTGAAAGGCTACACCTTC